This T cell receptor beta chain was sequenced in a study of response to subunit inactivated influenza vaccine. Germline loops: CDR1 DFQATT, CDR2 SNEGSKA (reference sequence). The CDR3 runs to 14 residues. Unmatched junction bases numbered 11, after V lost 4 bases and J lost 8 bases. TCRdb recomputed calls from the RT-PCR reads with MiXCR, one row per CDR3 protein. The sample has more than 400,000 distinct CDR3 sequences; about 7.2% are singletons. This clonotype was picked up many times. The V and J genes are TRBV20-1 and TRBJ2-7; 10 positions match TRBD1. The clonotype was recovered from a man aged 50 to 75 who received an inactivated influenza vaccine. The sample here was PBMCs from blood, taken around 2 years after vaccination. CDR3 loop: CSATTGQGTNQQYF. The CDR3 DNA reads TGCAGTGCTACAACGGGACAGGGGACTAATCAGCAGTACTTC.